This TCR beta chain was found in a study of cytomegalovirus exposure and HLA in healthy donors. Both 60 Vbeta primers and 13 Jbeta primers went into the PCR. This table comes from immunoSEQ multiplex PCR, and its TCRdb copy is limited to in-frame clones, with some not included. The repertoire holds 150,000 to 200,000 clones, with 75% to 90% as singletons. The V gene's germline CDR1 is MNHNY and CDR2 SVGAGI (reference sequence). The CDR3 is 12 residues long. The V end was cut by 6 bases, the J end by 2 bases, with 8 bases between. The origin of this receptor is a boy aged 2 to 10 in good health and CMV-seronegative. Sequencing was carried out using PBMCs. The chain is built from TRBV6-6 and TRBJ2-7, with D hard to call. In nucleotides, the CDR3 is TGTGCCAGCAGCGATCTACCCTACGAGCAGTACTTC. Translating it yields CASSDLPYEQYF.